Presented here are 7 T cell receptor beta chains from one specimen sequenced in a study of T cell responses to AZD1222 COVID-19 vaccine. Sequencing was performed with immunoSEQ multiplex PCR; in TCRdb, only in-frame clones are kept and a portion is missing. The sample includes about 87,000 clones, 85% to 90% of them seen just once. The input for sequencing was peripheral blood, taken on day 0 of AZD1222 vaccination. These receptor sequences come from an adult in good health.

The gene calls are TRBV10-3 and TRBJ1-3; D gene ambiguous. V shed 4 bases and J shed 8 bases, with 9 bases lying between them. CDR3 size: 12 residues. Germline CDR1 ENHRY, CDR2 SYGVKD. CDR3 bases: TGTGCCATCAGTGGTATTCGAGACACCATATATTTT. Translated: CAISGIRDTIYF.

The chain recombines TRBV10-3 with TRBJ2-7; D is unresolved. The CDR3 totals 12 residues. V lost 6 bases, J lost 5 bases, and 11 bases lay in between. Germline V gene data show CDR1 as ENHRY and CDR2 as SYGVKD. The CDR3 coding sequence is TGTGCCATCAGGGGCGGTACTGACGAGCAGTACTTC. It yields the protein CAIRGGTDEQYF.

In its sample, this clone was seen once. This chain uses TRBV25-1 with TRBJ2-2, with D maybe TRBD1 (6 bases). The V and J ends lost 8 bases and 0 bases respectively, with 10 bases between them. Germline CDR1 reads MGHDK; CDR2 reads SYGVNS. This CDR3 region has 14 residues. The CDR3 DNA is TGTGCCAGCGCTAGGACAGCGAACACCGGGGAGCTGTTTTTT. This gives the protein CASARTANTGELFF.

The rearrangement links TRBV4-1 to TRBJ2-7; 11 bases are a match to TRBD2. The CDR3 covers 16 residues. The V gene's germline CDR1 is MGHRA and CDR2 YSYEKL. With V trimmed by 6 bases and J by 0 bases, 7 bases remained unmatched. CDR3 protein: CASSRFSGRASYEQYF. The CDR3 DNA reads TGCGCCAGCAGTCGCTTTAGCGGGAGGGCCTCCTACGAGCAGTACTTC.

This sequence joins TRBV29-1 and TRBJ1-4; no definite D call. Per the germline V gene, CDR1 is SQVTM and CDR2 is ANQGSEA. The CDR3 runs 11 residues. V lost 4 bases to trimming and J lost 2 bases, with 2 bases between them. DNA of the CDR3: TGCAGCGTTGTCACTAATGAAAAACTGTTTTTT. It specifies CSVVTNEKLFF.

This clone was found once. The chain couples TRBV5-1 to TRBJ2-6; 9 bases fit TRBD1. Trimming at V came to 4 bases and at J to 0 bases, leaving 5 bases not matched to a gene. The CDR3 sequence is 17 residues long. Germline-derived CDR1 and CDR2 are SGHRS and YFSETQ. For the CDR3, the DNA is TGCGCCAGCAGCAAAGGGACAGGGCCCTCTGGGGCCAACGTCCTGACTTTC. Its translation: CASSKGTGPSGANVLTF.

V gene TRBV6-1 combines with J gene TRBJ2-2; no definite D call. Per germline, CDR1 MNHNS and CDR2 SASEGT. The CDR3 contains 12 residues. The V end was cut by 2 bases, the J end by 3 bases, with 1 base between. This CDR3 is CASSEHTGELFF. The DNA of the CDR3 is TGTGCCAGCAGTGAACACACCGGGGAGCTGTTTTTT.